This section outlines one TCR beta chain sequence together with its context. Its antigen target is currently unknown. The record has no base qualities; no much larger clone is one base away. V is clipped by 2 bases and J by 7 bases, and the sequence between their germline boundaries is 18 bases long. Via the germline V gene, CDR1 is MNHEY and CDR2 SVGAGI. Taken from cysteine to phenylalanine, the CDR3 has 15 residues. The entry retains the CDR3 DNA only, 45 bases that are in frame from base 1. The data were obtained in a study of Ad26.COV2.S vaccination and SARS-CoV-2 variants (dated by TCRdb to the early 2020s). Background on the whole study: Donors in the vaccine arm were drawn from COV1001, a phase I-IIa trial of Ad26.COV2.S in healthy adults that was multicentre, randomized, double-blind and placebo-controlled. TCRbeta repertoire sequencing served as the tool for gauging how specific and how broad the SARS-CoV-2-reactive T cell receptors were following Ad26.COV2.S vaccination. The TCR-sequenced set comprised around 30 samples: roughly 19 Ad26.COV2.S vaccine recipients, 5 placebo recipients and 8 SARS-CoV-2 convalescent individuals. Trial participants were randomized into five groups of five, in which low-dose or high-dose Ad26.COV2.S was given once or twice, or placebo was given on both occasions. Blinding of investigators to trial group allocation was maintained during experiments and outcome assessment. Ad26.COV2.S was administered intramuscularly at 5 x 10^10 or 1 x 10^11 viral particles, either as a single shot or as two shots given 56 days apart.

Overall results and qualifications from the work: Comparable non-spike TCR breadth was observed between vaccine and placebo recipients, consistent with only spike being contained in the vaccine. Substantial breadth of spike-specific CD8+ and CD4+ T cell responses was reported after vaccination. According to the authors, total T cell responses may have been underestimated by the TCR breadth and depth analyses. Compared with placebo recipients, Ad26.COV2.S recipients showed higher spike-specific TCR breadth (P = 0.0014). The study was not powered to compare responses between vaccine doses or regimens.

The immunoSEQ Assay was used to sequence TCRbeta CDR3 regions. After extraction, genomic DNA underwent amplification by bias-controlled multiplex PCR, followed by high-throughput sequencing. The source study handled its data this way. To quantify the absolute abundance of each unique TCRbeta CDR3 region, sequences were collapsed and filtered. T cell fraction was estimated by normalizing TCRbeta template counts to usable DNA, with usable DNA measured through amplification of reference genes found in all nucleated cells. Repertoire TCRs were annotated as SARS-CoV-2-specific by exact matching of V gene, CDR3 amino acid sequence and J gene to a known reactive TCR set. The reference SARS-CoV-2 TCR set was derived from MIRA and filtered for enrichment in COVID-19-positive ImmuneCODE repertoires, a step that removed public or cross-reactive TCRs. Drawing on the MIRA antigens, annotated TCRs were analysed further at the level of specific ORF or position within ORF. Depth was the summed frequency of annotated unique rearrangements, while breadth was defined as annotated unique rearrangements over total unique productive rearrangements. TCR breadth was compared between groups using two-sided Wilcoxon rank-sum tests. Imported from immuneACCESS, the table was reduced by TCRdb to in-frame sequences with V and J called. These copies leave out some clones; in studies compared against another copy, an unresolved V gene accounts for under half, and the cause of the remainder is not known. The V and J calls and clone size come from that table; D and trimming were worked out from the DNA. This sample gives approximately 460,000 clones in total; nearly 90% of them show up just once. 1.5% to 2% of the sample is held by the ten biggest clonotypes.

The sample's treatment or condition, from its label and the paper: 15 to 20 received Ad26.COV2.S at low or high dose, single or two shots; roughly five received placebo; per-sample allocation not given. Repertoires of vaccine and placebo recipients were sequenced from samples collected on day 63 after the first injection. Between 29 July and 7 August 2020, Cohort 1b enrolled some 25 adults aged 18-55 years at one site in Boston, USA. Ad26.COV2.S was a replication-incompetent adenovirus type 26 vector that expressed a prefusion-stabilized SARS-CoV-2 spike protein derived from the original Wuhan strain.

The chain is encoded by TRBV6-5 joined to TRBJ2-7; the D gene is not confidently resolved. The receptor's source is a person between 18 and 60 years old who received the Ad26.COV2.S COVID-19 vaccine or a placebo. Here the sequenced sample was peripheral blood, taken in a trial of Ad26.COV2.S vaccine versus placebo. The CDR3 loop reads CASSYEGYLGSEQYF. The DNA sequence is given as TGTGCCAGCAGTTACGAAGGGTACCTAGGCAGTGAGCAGTACTTC.